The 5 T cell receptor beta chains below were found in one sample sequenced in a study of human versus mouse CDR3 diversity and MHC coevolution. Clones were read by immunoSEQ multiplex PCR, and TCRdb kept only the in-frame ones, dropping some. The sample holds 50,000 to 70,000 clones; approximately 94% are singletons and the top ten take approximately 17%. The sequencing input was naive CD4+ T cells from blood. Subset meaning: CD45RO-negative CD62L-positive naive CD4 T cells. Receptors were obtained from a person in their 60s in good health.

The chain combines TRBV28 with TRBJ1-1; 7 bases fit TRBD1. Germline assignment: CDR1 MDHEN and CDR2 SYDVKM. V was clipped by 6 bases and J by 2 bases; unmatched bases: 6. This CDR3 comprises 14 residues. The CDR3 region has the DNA TGTGCCAGCAGACCGGGGACAGTTAACACTGAAGCTTTCTTT. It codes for CASRPGTVNTEAFF.

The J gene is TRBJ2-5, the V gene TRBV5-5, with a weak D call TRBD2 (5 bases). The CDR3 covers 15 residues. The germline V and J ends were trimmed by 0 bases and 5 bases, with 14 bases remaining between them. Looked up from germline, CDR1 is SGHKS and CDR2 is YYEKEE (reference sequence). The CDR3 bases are TGTGCCAGCAGCTTGGGGGTTAGCAGGAGGGAGACCCAGTACTTC. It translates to CASSLGVSRRETQYF.

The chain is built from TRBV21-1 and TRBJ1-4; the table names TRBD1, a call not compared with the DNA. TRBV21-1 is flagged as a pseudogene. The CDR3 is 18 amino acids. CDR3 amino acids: CASTFPPGQGSTNEKLFF. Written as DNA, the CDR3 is TGTGCCAGCACCTTTCCCCCCGGACAGGGCTCAACTAATGAAAAACTGTTTTTT.

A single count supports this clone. The CDR3 reads CASSVDNTDTQYF. In DNA form, the CDR3 reads TGTGCCAGCAGCGTAGATAACACAGATACGCAGTATTTT. The genes are TRBV9 and TRBJ2-3; D uncertain. Germline assignment: CDR1 SGDLS and CDR2 YYNGEE. The CDR3 loop spans 13 amino acids. V was pared by 0 bases and J by 2 bases, with 4 bases between.

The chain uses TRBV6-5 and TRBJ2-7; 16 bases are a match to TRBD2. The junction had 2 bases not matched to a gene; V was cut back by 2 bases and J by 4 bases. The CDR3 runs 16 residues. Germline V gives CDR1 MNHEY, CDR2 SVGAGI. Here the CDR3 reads CASSYPGLAGGYEQYF. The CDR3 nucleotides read TGTGCCAGCAGTTACCCGGGACTAGCGGGAGGGTACGAGCAGTACTTC.